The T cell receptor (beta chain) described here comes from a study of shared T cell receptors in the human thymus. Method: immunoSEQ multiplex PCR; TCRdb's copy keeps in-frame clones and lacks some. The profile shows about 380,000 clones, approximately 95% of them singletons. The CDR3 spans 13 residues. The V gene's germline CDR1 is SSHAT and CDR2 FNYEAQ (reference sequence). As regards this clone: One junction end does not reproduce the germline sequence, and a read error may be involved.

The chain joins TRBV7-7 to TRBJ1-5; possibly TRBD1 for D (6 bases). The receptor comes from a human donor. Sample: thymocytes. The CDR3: CASSLTYRAPQHF. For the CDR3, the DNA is TGTGCTAGCAGCTTAACCTACAGGGCGCCCCAGCATTTT.